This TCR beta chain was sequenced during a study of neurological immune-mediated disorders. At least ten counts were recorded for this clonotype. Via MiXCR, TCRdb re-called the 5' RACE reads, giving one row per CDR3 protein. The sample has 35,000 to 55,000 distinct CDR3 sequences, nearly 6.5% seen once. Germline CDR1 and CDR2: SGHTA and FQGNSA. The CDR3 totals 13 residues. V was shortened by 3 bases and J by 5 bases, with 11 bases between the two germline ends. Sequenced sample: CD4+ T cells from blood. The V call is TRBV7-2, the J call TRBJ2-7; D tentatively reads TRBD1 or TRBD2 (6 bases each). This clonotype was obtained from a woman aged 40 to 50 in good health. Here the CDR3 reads CASSFIGGHEQYF. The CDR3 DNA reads TGTGCCAGCAGCTTTATCGGGGGCCACGAGCAGTACTTC.